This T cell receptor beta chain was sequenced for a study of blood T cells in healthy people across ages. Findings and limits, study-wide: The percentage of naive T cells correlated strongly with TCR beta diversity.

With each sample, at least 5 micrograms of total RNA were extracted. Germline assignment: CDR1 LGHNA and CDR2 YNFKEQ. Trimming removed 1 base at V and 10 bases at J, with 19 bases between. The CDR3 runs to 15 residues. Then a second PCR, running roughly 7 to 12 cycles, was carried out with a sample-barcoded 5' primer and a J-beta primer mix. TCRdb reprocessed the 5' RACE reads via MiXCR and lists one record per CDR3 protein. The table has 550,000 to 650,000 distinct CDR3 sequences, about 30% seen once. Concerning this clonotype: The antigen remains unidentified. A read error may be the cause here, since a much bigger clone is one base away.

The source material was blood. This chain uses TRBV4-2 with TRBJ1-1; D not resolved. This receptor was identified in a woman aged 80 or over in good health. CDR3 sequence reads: CASSQGALQRAVAFF. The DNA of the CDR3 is TGTGCCAGCAGCCAAGGCGCGCTACAAAGGGCGGTAGCTTTCTTT.